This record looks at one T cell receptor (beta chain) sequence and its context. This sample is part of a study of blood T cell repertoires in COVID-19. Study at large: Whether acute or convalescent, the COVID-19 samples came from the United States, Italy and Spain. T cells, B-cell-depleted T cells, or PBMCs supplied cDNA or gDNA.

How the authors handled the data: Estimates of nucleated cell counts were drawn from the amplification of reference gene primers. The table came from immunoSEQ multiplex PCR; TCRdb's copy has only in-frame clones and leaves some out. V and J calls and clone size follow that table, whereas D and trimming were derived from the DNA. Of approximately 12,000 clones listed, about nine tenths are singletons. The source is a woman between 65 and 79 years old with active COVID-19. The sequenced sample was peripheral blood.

This CDR3 reads CASSPQGAQNIQYF. In DNA form, the CDR3 reads TGTGCCAGCAGCCCGCAGGGGGCCCAAAACATTCAGTACTTC. The V gene is TRBV7-2, the J gene TRBJ2-4; TRBD1 matches at 8 bases. Germline V gene data show CDR1 as SGHTA and CDR2 as FQGNSA. This CDR3 has 14 residues. Trimming removed 5 bases from V and 5 bases from J; junction bases left unmatched: 5. The full variable domain, rest sourced from reference TRBV7-2 and TRBJ2-4, is GAGVSQSPSNKVTEKGKDVELRCDPISGHTALYWYRQSLGQGLEFLIYFQGNSAPDKSGLPSDRFSAERTGGSVSTLTIQRTQQEDSAVYLCASSPQGAQNIQYFGAGTRLSVL.